These 27 T cell receptor beta chains were sequenced from one sample in a study of regulatory T cells in long-lasting Graves disease. Sequencing libraries for TCR beta were prepared with iRepertoire HTBI primers and Arm-PCR of CDR3 regions. TCRdb re-called the multiplex PCR reads through MiXCR, storing one row per CDR3 protein. The data contain roughly 450,000 distinct CDR3 sequences, about 22% of them seen just once; the ten biggest clones take up around 13%. The time point is: persistent/refractory GD, antithyroid drugs over 5 years with positive TRAb. After RNA was extracted from PBMCs, the TCR library was made from it. The specimen was peripheral blood mononuclear cells (PBMCs), collected when the disease was refractory, from a patient treated with antithyroid drugs. These receptors all come from a female donor with Graves disease.

This clonotype was seen a few times. CDR3 sequence: CASSSARTLTDTQYF. The CDR3 nucleotides read TGTGCCAGCAGTTCCGCCCGGACCCTCACAGATACGCAGTATTTT. The chain carries TRBV6-2 or TRBV6-3 and TRBJ2-3; D uncertain. The CDR3 contains 15 residues. Looked up from germline, CDR1 is MNHEY and CDR2 is SVGEGT. Deletions cut 4 bases from V and 2 bases from J, with 13 bases between.

This sequence joins TRBV20-1 and TRBJ1-5, with D hard to call. Germline V gene data show CDR1 as DFQATT and CDR2 as SNEGSKA (reference sequence). Trimming cost V 6 bases and J 1 base, with 10 bases left between them. This CDR3 contains 13 residues. The DNA of the CDR3 is TGCAGTGCAAACCCGACCAGCAATCAGCCCCAGCATTTT. Its protein product is CSANPTSNQPQHF.

The gene calls are TRBV7-9 and TRBJ2-7; D call uncertain. The ends were cut back, 5 bases at V and 0 bases at J, with 20 bases in the middle. Germline CDR1 is SEHNR and CDR2 is FQNEAQ (reference sequence). This CDR3 is built from 17 residues. This chain's CDR3 is CASSLERWGTNSYEQYF. The CDR3 DNA reads TGTGCCAGCAGCCTAGAACGTTGGGGAACAAACTCCTACGAGCAGTACTTC.

J is TRBJ1-3 and V is TRBV9; no reliable D call. The germline V and J ends were trimmed by 2 bases and 0 bases, with 12 bases remaining between them. The germline gives CDR1 SGDLS, CDR2 YYNGEE. CDR3 length: 16 amino acids. CDR3 DNA: TGTGCCAGCAGCGTTGGGCCGGATCCCTCTGGAAACACCATATATTTT. Protein: CASSVGPDPSGNTIYF.

This clonotype was recorded at least ten times. The chain employs TRBV29-1 and TRBJ1-1, with D perhaps TRBD1 (5 bases). The CDR3 is 13 amino acids. Trimming took 7 bases from V and 1 from J, leaving 13 bases between them. Germline V lookup: CDR1 SQVTM, CDR2 ANQGSEA. The CDR3 region is CSANRGGNTEAFF. CDR3 bases: TGCAGCGCAAATCGGGGGGGGAACACTGAAGCTTTCTTT.

This clonotype was picked up a small number of times. This sequence joins TRBV5-4 and TRBJ1-2, with 8 positions matching TRBD1. V was clipped by 4 bases and J by 6 bases; unmatched bases: 8. The germline CDR1 and CDR2 sequences are SGHNT and YYREEE (reference sequence). The CDR3 length is 14 residues. This CDR3 is CASSPLGRGHGYTF. CDR3 bases: TGTGCCAGCAGCCCCCTCGGCAGGGGGCATGGCTACACCTTC.

V gene TRBV5-1 combines with J gene TRBJ2-1; D is perhaps TRBD2 (6 bases). Trimming removed 0 bases from V and 9 bases from J, with 13 bases in between. Germline V gives CDR1 SGHRS, CDR2 YFSETQ. The CDR3 has 14 amino acids. This chain's CDR3 is CASSLGLVEGEQFF. Written as DNA, the CDR3 is TGCGCCAGCAGCTTGGGACTAGTTGAGGGTGAGCAGTTCTTC.

J is TRBJ1-3 and V is TRBV20-1; perhaps TRBD1 as D (5 bases). Trimming pared 4 bases from V and 4 bases from J, leaving 23 bases between. In germline, CDR1 is DFQATT, CDR2 SNEGSKA (reference sequence). This CDR3 is 17 amino acids long. The CDR3 DNA follows: TGCAGTGCTACGGGACCGAACCCAACCTACGTGGGAAACACCATATATTTT. Protein sequence: CSATGPNPTYVGNTIYF.

This clonotype was seen a few times. The V call is TRBV19, the J call TRBJ2-7; TRBD1 agrees at 10 bases. V shed 7 bases and J 0 bases; nucleotides not matched to a gene: 12. Germline V CDR1 and CDR2: LNHDA, SQIVND (reference sequence). The CDR3 runs 17 residues. The CDR3: CASTPGTGVGASYEQYF. In DNA form, the CDR3 reads TGTGCCAGTACCCCCGGGACAGGGGTTGGGGCCTCCTACGAGCAGTACTTC. Supplemented by reference TRBV19 and TRBJ2-7, the full variable domain reads DGGITQSPKYLFRKEGQNVTLSCEQNLNHDAMYWYRQDPGQGLRLIYYSQIVNDFQKGDIAEGYSVSREKKESFPLTVTSAQKNPTAFYLCASTPGTGVGASYEQYFGPGTRLTVT.

This clonotype was seen many times. The chain combines TRBV12-5 with TRBJ2-2; 9 nucleotides agree with TRBD2. The CDR3 spans 18 residues. Germline V gene data show CDR1 as LGHNT and CDR2 as FRNRAP. V shed 2 bases and J 7 bases; nucleotides not matched to a gene: 14. The DNA for the CDR3 is TGTGCTAGTGGTTTGCCGCCCGGGACTAGCCGACTCGGCGGGGAGCTGTTTTTT. It codes for CASGLPPGTSRLGGELFF.

There are a few counts of this clonotype. The chain joins TRBV20-1 to TRBJ2-5, with D possibly TRBD2 on 6 matching bases. Deletions cut 3 bases from V and 0 bases from J, with 14 bases between. Germline CDR1 and CDR2: DFQATT and SNEGSKA (reference sequence). The CDR3 spans 15 residues. The CDR3 is CSASSGRPNQETQYF. In nucleotides, the CDR3 is TGCAGTGCTAGTAGCGGTAGGCCAAACCAAGAGACCCAGTACTTC.

Points on this clonotype: A much more abundant neighbour one base away suggests this may be a read error. The V call is TRBV6-1, the J call TRBJ2-5; 8 bases agree with TRBD2. Germline trimming cut 8 bases from V and 7 bases from J; bases unmatched to any gene: 15. The length of the CDR3 is 15 residues. Germline loops: CDR1 MNHNS, CDR2 SASEGT. In DNA, the CDR3 is TGTGCCAGCCTCCGGGGGGGTAGAACCAAAGGGACCCAGTACTTC. Its protein is CASLRGGRTKGTQYF.

This clonotype was seen many times. This chain joins TRBV19 and TRBJ1-2; tentatively, D is TRBD1 (5 bases). CDR3 length: 14 residues. The ends were cut back, 8 bases at V and 0 bases at J, with 13 bases in the middle. Germline CDR1 reads LNHDA; CDR2 reads SQIVND (reference sequence). CDR3 sequence: CASAIRAANYGYTF. In DNA form, the CDR3 reads TGTGCCAGTGCAATCAGGGCAGCTAACTATGGCTACACCTTC.

In its sample, this clonotype was seen many times. The genes are TRBV29-1 and TRBJ1-1; no definite D call. The CDR3 length is 10 residues. CDR1 and CDR2 from the germline V gene are SQVTM and ANQGSEA. Trimming removed 3 bases at V and 1 base at J, with 0 bases between. CDR3 coding DNA: TGCAGCGTTGAGAACACTGAAGCTTTCTTT. It codes for CSVENTEAFF.

Worth noting for this clonotype: A single base is all that separates this from a far larger clone, so a read error is likely. The rearrangement links TRBV7-2 to TRBJ1-2; the D gene is possibly TRBD1 (5 bases). Germline V CDR1 and CDR2: SGHTA, FQGNSA. The CDR3 contains 16 residues. For the CDR3, the DNA is TGTGCCAGCAGGTCCCCCCAGGGCTCATCTAACTATGGCTGCACCTTC. Encoded protein: CASRSPQGSSNYGCTF.

This rearrangement joins TRBV10-3 to TRBJ2-3; 10 bases fit TRBD1. The V gene's germline CDR1 is ENHRY and CDR2 SYGVKD. The CDR3 covers 16 residues. V lost 4 bases, J lost 2 bases, and 6 bases stayed unmatched. CDR3 nucleotides: TGTGCCATCAGTGGGGGACAGGGGTCATACACAGATACGCAGTATTTT. Translated: CAISGGQGSYTDTQYF.

This chain links TRBV25-1 with TRBJ1-3; D is ambiguous. Germline assignment: CDR1 MGHDK and CDR2 SYGVNS. Trimming pared 5 bases from V and 0 bases from J, leaving 11 bases between. The CDR3 covers 15 residues. The CDR3 coding sequence is TGTGCCAGCAGTCCCGGAGATAGCTCTGGAAACACCATATATTTT. It is translated as CASSPGDSSGNTIYF.

This clonotype occurred many times. The genes are TRBV5-1 and TRBJ1-6; D possibly corresponds to TRBD1 (6 bases). Germline CDR1 is SGHRS and CDR2 is YFSETQ. Trimming cost V 0 bases and J 7 bases, with 14 bases left between them. The CDR3 sequence is 16 residues long. This CDR3 is CASSLEGHPGNSPLHF. In DNA, the CDR3 is TGCGCCAGCAGCTTGGAGGGACACCCGGGGAATTCACCCCTCCACTTT.

This clonotype was observed at least ten times. The chain carries TRBV19 and TRBJ1-5, with a possible D match to TRBD1 (5 bases). This CDR3 comprises 13 residues. Germline values: CDR1 LNHDA, CDR2 SQIVND (reference sequence). Trimming left V 6 bases short and J 5 bases short, with 11 bases between. The DNA for the CDR3 is TGTGCCAGTAGCGACAGTGTCGATCAGCCCCAGCATTTT. The encoded protein is CASSDSVDQPQHF.

V gene TRBV9 combines with J gene TRBJ2-7; no clear D gene. CDR3 length equals 14 residues. CDR1 and CDR2 from the germline V gene are SGDLS and YYNGEE. V shed 0 bases and J shed 1 base, with 8 bases lying between them. CDR3 protein: CASSVEGRSYEQYF. The CDR3 bases are TGTGCCAGCAGCGTAGAGGGCAGATCCTACGAGCAGTACTTC.

The chain links TRBV15 to TRBJ2-1; the match to TRBD1 covers 7 bases. CDR3 size: 12 residues. Germline assignment: CDR1 LNHNV and CDR2 YYDKDF (reference sequence). Trimming removed 4 bases from V and 10 bases from J; junction bases left unmatched: 4. The CDR3 is CATSKGGEEQFF. CDR3 coding DNA: TGTGCCACCAGCAAAGGGGGCGAGGAGCAGTTCTTC.

This clonotype was observed many times. The CDR3 protein is CASSLTGPNYGYTF. CDR3 coding DNA: TGTGCCAGCAGCCTGACAGGCCCAAACTATGGCTACACCTTC. The genes are TRBV28 and TRBJ1-2; TRBD1 is a possible D gene (6 bases). The CDR3 loop spans 14 amino acids. Trimming removed 6 bases at V and 2 bases at J, with 13 bases between. The germline V gene has CDR1 MDHEN and CDR2 SYDVKM.

This clonotype was counted only a few times. Germline and junction disagree at one end, which may indicate a read error. The rearrangement links TRBV7-7 to TRBJ2-7; 13 bases match TRBD2. The CDR3 consists of 16 residues. The germline V gene encodes CDR1 SSHAT and CDR2 FNYEAQ (reference sequence). The CDR3 DNA sequence: TGTGCTAGCAGCCCCTCGGGACTAGCGGGGACCTACGAGCAGTACTTC. This encodes CASSPSGLAGTYEQYF. Combining the CDR3 with reference TRBV7-7 and TRBJ2-7 gives the whole variable domain GAGVSQSPRYKVTKRGQDVTLRCDPISSHATLYWYQQALGQGPEFLTYFNYEAQPDKSGLPSDRFSAERPEGSISTLTIQRTEQRDSAMYRCASSPSGLAGTYEQYFGPGTRLTVT.

The V gene is TRBV10-1, the J gene TRBJ1-5; 12 bases are shared with TRBD1. Trimming at V came to 10 bases and at J to 4 bases, leaving 14 bases not matched to a gene. Germline loops: CDR1 WNHNN, CDR2 SYGVQD (reference sequence). This CDR3 region has 17 residues. Here the CDR3 reads CAKNPLGDRGRNQPQHF. CDR3 sequence (DNA): TGCGCCAAAAACCCCCTGGGGGACAGGGGGCGAAATCAGCCCCAGCATTTT.

The gene calls are TRBV19 and TRBJ2-6, with D unclear. The germline V gene encodes CDR1 LNHDA and CDR2 SQIVND (reference sequence). V lost 0 bases, J lost 3 bases, and 6 bases lay in between. The CDR3 is 15 amino acids. The CDR3 loop reads CASSIDPFGANVLTF. Here the CDR3 DNA reads TGTGCCAGTAGTATAGACCCTTTTGGGGCCAACGTCCTGACTTTC. The variable domain in full, completed from reference TRBV19 and TRBJ2-6, reads DGGITQSPKYLFRKEGQNVTLSCEQNLNHDAMYWYRQDPGQGLRLIYYSQIVNDFQKGDIAEGYSVSREKKESFPLTVTSAQKNPTAFYLCASSIDPFGANVLTFGAGSRLTVL.

This clonotype occurred a few times. The chain links TRBV6-9 to TRBJ2-7; perhaps TRBD2 as D (5 bases). V shed 3 bases and J shed 2 bases, with 11 bases lying between them. The CDR3 totals 14 residues. CDR1 and CDR2 (germline): MNHGY, SVAAGI. The CDR3 region has the DNA TGTGCCAGCAGTTACGCACCCGGGGCCTACGAGCAGTACTTC. It codes for CASSYAPGAYEQYF.

The chain employs TRBV7-2 and TRBJ2-3, with 9 positions matching TRBD2. The germline CDR1 and CDR2 sequences are SGHTA and FQGNSA. Trimming took 5 bases from V and 7 from J; bases not matched to a gene: 16. This CDR3 contains 17 residues. The CDR3 nucleotides are TGTGCCAGCAGCCCCCGGTCGGGTAGCGGGGGCGGAAATACGCAGTATTTT. Protein product: CASSPRSGSGGGNTQYF.